This T cell receptor (beta chain) is from a study of T cell responses to AZD1222 COVID-19 vaccine. For this clone: Its antigen is not known.

Sequencing used immunoSEQ multiplex PCR; TCRdb keeps in-frame clones, though not all of them. The sample records more than 110,000 clones, around 92% being singletons. This CDR3 region has 16 residues. CDR1 and CDR2 from the germline V gene are MDHEN and SYDVKM. J gave up 1 base and V 4 bases, and 8 bases lay outside the gene matches. The study, taken as a whole, reports: Close to half of spike-specific TCRs reportedly recognize unmutated variant regions. Sampling that yielded the repertoires occurred only after the peak T cell response.

This TCR derives from an adult who received the AZD1222 COVID-19 vaccine. The V call is TRBV28, the J call TRBJ1-1; 8 bases align to TRBD1. Sequences were derived from peripheral blood, sampled 28 days after the second AZD1222 dose. Here the CDR3 reads CASSSRHRGANTEAFF. CDR3 nucleotide sequence: TGTGCCAGCAGTTCCCGCCACAGGGGGGCGAACACTGAAGCTTTCTTT.